This is a list of T cell receptor beta chains from one sample in a study of Graves' ophthalmopathy and Graves' hyperthyroidism. TCRdb used MiXCR to reprocess the multiplex PCR reads, holding one entry per CDR3 protein. The sample yields roughly 480,000 distinct CDR3 sequences, under 15% seen once. The sequencing input was blood. Receptor source: a woman aged 25 to 39 with Graves' ophthalmopathy. CDR3s include the opening cysteine and the closing phenylalanine or tryptophan. Fields, in order: V gene, clone size, J gene, D gene, CDR3 DNA, CDR3 protein. D genes are given only for firm matches. Expanded clones are given a class, and other clones once, few, many or no size at all.

v_call: TRBV6-1
clone_size: many
j_call: TRBJ2-7
d_call: -
cdr3_nt: TGTGCCAGCAGGAGGGGGGATTCTCGTGACGAGCAGTACTTC
cdr3_aa: CASRRGDSRDEQYF

v_call: TRBV6-1
clone_size: many
j_call: TRBJ1-5
d_call: -
cdr3_nt: TGTGCCAGCAGCCCGTCGGGGTCAGGGATCCAGCCCCAGCATTTT
cdr3_aa: CASSPSGSGIQPQHF

v_call: TRBV6-1
clone_size: many
j_call: TRBJ2-7
d_call: -
cdr3_nt: TGTGCCAGCAGCACTAAGACAGCCTTCGCGGAGCAGTACTTC
cdr3_aa: CASSTKTAFAEQYF

v_call: TRBV12-3/TRBV12-4
clone_size: many
j_call: TRBJ2-7
d_call: TRBD1
cdr3_nt: TGTGCCAGCAGTCCCGGGACAGGGAGCGACGAGCAGTACTTC
cdr3_aa: CASSPGTGSDEQYF

v_call: TRBV28
clone_size: many
j_call: TRBJ2-7
d_call: TRBD1
cdr3_nt: TGTGCCAGCAGTACCAACAGGGGGCGGCGAGAGCAGTACTTC
cdr3_aa: CASSTNRGRREQYF

v_call: TRBV11-2
clone_size: few
j_call: TRBJ1-1
d_call: -
cdr3_nt: TGTGCCAGCAGGTCATGGTCCGGGGCTGAAGCTTTCTTT
cdr3_aa: CASRSWSGAEAFF

v_call: TRBV6-5
clone_size: many
j_call: TRBJ1-2
d_call: -
cdr3_nt: TGTGCCAGCAGTTACGCTTCAGGGAGCTATGGCTACACCTTC
cdr3_aa: CASSYASGSYGYTF

v_call: TRBV6-1
clone_size: many
j_call: TRBJ2-2
d_call: -
cdr3_nt: TGTGCCAGCACCATTGCTGGGACTGTGCCCGGGGAGCTGTTTTTT
cdr3_aa: CASTIAGTVPGELFF

v_call: TRBV19
clone_size: few
j_call: TRBJ1-2
d_call: -
cdr3_nt: TGTGCCAGTAGTCTCGACATGGGGATAAGCTACACCTTC
cdr3_aa: CASSLDMGISYTF

v_call: TRBV6-2/TRBV6-3
clone_size: many
j_call: TRBJ2-2
d_call: -
cdr3_nt: TGTGCCAGCAACCCCACTCCAGCTTCCGGGGAGCTGTTTTTT
cdr3_aa: CASNPTPASGELFF

v_call: TRBV6-5
clone_size: many
j_call: TRBJ2-7
d_call: TRBD1
cdr3_nt: TGTGCCAGCTCATACAGGGGGTACGAGCAGTACTTC
cdr3_aa: CASSYRGYEQYF

v_call: TRBV27
clone_size: many
j_call: TRBJ2-7
d_call: TRBD1
cdr3_nt: TGTGCCAGCAGTTCCTTTATCACAGGGGGAGAGCAGTACTTC
cdr3_aa: CASSSFITGGEQYF

v_call: TRBV6-5
clone_size: many
j_call: TRBJ1-1
d_call: -
cdr3_nt: TGTGCCAGCAGTTACAGCCGGGTACGGAACACTGAAGCTTTCTTT
cdr3_aa: CASSYSRVRNTEAFF

v_call: TRBV3-1
clone_size: -
j_call: TRBJ1-1
d_call: -
cdr3_nt: TGTGCCAGGAGACCAACTGCGGGCACGGGGAACACTGAAGCTTTCTTT
cdr3_aa: CARRPTAGTGNTEAFF

v_call: TRBV12-3/TRBV12-4
clone_size: many
j_call: TRBJ1-1
d_call: -
cdr3_nt: TGTGCCAGTAGCGGGATTAACACTGAAGCTTTCTTT
cdr3_aa: CASSGINTEAFF

v_call: TRBV5-6
clone_size: many
j_call: TRBJ1-2
d_call: -
cdr3_nt: TGTGCCAGCAGCGTCGACCGGAGGGATGGCTACACCTTC
cdr3_aa: CASSVDRRDGYTF